This T cell receptor (beta chain) was identified in a study of T-cell memory formation after mild COVID-19. Findings and caveats of the study: Some clones that responded turned up in pre-infection memory, which suggests that cross-reactive memory joined in.

This clonotype has a handful of counts. Antigen specificity is unknown. CDR3 length: 12 residues. Trimming took off 0 bases at V and 7 bases at J, with 4 bases between the two ends. Germline lookup yields CDR1 SGHVS and CDR2 FQNEAQ. From the 5' RACE reads, TCRdb called clonotypes with MiXCR, one entry per CDR3 protein. The sample has about 450,000 distinct CDR3 sequences; about 22% are singletons. The sequenced sample consisted of PBMCs or a T cell subset sorted from them (not recorded which). This sequence joins TRBV7-8 and TRBJ2-4; D is unclear. The sequence came from an adult woman who had mild COVID-19 (a few samples of this study predate the infection). Cell type and time point are not known. CDR3 nucleotides: TGTGCCAGCAGCTTAGCGCAGAACATTCAGTACTTC. This translates into CASSLAQNIQYF.